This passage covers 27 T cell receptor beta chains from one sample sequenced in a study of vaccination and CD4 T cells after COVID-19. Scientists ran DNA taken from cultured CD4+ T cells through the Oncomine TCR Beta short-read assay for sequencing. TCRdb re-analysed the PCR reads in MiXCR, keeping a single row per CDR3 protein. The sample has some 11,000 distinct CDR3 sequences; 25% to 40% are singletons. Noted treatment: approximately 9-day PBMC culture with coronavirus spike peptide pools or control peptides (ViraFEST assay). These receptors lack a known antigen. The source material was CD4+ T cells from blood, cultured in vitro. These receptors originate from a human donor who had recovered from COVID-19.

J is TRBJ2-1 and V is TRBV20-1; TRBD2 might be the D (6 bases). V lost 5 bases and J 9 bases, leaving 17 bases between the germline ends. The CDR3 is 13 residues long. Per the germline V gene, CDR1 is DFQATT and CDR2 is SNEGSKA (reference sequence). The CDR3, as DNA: TGCAGTGCTTTAACAAGTAGCGGCGTTGAGCAGTTCTTC. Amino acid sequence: CSALTSSGVEQFF.

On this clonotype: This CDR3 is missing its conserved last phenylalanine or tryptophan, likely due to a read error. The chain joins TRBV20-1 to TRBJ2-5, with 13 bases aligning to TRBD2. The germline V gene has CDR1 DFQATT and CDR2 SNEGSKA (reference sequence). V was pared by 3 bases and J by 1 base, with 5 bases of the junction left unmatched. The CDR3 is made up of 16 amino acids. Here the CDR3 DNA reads TGCAGTGCTAGCGAGACTAGCGGGGGGTCCCAAGAGACCCAGTACCTC. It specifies CSASETSGGSQETQYL.

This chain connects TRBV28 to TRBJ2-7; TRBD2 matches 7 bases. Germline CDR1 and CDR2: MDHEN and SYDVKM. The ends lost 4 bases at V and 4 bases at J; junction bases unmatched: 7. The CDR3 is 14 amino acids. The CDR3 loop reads CASSSKAGRYEQYF. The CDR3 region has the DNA TGTGCCAGCAGTTCCAAAGCGGGAAGGTACGAGCAGTACTTC.

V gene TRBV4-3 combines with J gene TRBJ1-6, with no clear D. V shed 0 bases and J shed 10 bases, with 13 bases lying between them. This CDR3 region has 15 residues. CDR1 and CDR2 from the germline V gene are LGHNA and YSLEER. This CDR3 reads CASSQDSSAWSPLHF. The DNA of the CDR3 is TGCGCCAGCAGCCAAGATAGTAGTGCATGGTCACCCCTCCACTTT.

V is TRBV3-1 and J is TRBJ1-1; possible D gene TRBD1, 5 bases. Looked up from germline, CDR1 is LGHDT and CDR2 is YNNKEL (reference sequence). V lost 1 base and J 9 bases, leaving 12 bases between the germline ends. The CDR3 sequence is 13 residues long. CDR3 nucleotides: TGTGCCAGCAGCCAAGGCAGGGTTCCGAAAGCTTTCTTT. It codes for CASSQGRVPKAFF.

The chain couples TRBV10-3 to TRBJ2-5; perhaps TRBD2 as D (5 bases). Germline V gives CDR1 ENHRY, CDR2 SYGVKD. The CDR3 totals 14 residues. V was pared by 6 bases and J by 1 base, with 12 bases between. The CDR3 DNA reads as TGTGCCATCAGGGACCCCGGGATCCAAGAGACCCAGTACTTC. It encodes CAIRDPGIQETQYF.

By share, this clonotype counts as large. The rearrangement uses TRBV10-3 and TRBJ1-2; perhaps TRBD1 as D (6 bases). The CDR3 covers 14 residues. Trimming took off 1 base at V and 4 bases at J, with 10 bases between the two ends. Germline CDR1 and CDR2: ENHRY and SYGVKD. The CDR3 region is CAISELQGTYGYTF. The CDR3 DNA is TGTGCCATCAGTGAGTTACAGGGTACCTATGGCTACACCTTC.

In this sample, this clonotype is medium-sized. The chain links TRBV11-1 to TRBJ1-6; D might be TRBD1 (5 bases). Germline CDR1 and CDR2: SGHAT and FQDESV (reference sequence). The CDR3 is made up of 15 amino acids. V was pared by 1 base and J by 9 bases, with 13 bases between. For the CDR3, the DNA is TGTGCCAGCAGCTTAGACGACAGAGCCGCTTCACCCCTCCACTTT. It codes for CASSLDDRAASPLHF.

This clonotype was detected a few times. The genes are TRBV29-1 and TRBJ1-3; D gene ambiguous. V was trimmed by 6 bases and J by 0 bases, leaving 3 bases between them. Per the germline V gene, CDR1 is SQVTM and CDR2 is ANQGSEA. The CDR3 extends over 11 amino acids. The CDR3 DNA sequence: TGCAGCGTCGACTCTGGAAACACCATATATTTT. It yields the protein CSVDSGNTIYF.

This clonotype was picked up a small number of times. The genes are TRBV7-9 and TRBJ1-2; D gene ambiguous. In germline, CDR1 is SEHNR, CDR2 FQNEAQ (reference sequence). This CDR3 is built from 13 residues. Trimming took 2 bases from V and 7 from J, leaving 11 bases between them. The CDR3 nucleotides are TGTGCCAGCAGCTTACAAGGGCGCGGTGGCTACACCTTC. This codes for CASSLQGRGGYTF.

The CDR3 DNA is TGTGCCAGCAGCTTAGGACTAGCGGTAGATACGCAGTATTTT. Its translation is CASSLGLAVDTQYF. V gene TRBV7-9 combines with J gene TRBJ2-3; TRBD2 matches 9 bases. Germline V gives CDR1 SEHNR, CDR2 FQNEAQ (reference sequence). CDR3 length equals 14 residues. V shed 1 base and J 5 bases; nucleotides not matched to a gene: 1.

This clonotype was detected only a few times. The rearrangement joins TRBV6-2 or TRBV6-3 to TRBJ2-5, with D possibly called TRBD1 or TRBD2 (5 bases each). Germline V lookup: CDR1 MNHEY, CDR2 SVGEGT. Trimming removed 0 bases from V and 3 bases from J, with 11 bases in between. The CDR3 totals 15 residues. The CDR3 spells CASSYSGREKETQYF. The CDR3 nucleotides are TGTGCCAGCAGTTACTCCGGCAGGGAGAAAGAGACCCAGTACTTC.

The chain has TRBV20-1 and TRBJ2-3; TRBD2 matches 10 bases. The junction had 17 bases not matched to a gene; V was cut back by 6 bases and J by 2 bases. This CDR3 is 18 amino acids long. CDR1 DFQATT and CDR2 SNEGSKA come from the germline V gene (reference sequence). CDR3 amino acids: CSAHPAGWTSGTTDTQYF. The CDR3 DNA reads TGCAGTGCCCACCCGGCAGGGTGGACTAGCGGTACCACAGATACGCAGTATTTT.

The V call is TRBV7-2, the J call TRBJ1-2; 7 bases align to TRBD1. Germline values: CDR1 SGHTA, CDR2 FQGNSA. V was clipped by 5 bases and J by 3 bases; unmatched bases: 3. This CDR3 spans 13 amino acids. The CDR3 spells CASSPGQYYGYTF. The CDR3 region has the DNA TGTGCCAGCAGCCCGGGACAGTACTATGGCTACACCTTC.

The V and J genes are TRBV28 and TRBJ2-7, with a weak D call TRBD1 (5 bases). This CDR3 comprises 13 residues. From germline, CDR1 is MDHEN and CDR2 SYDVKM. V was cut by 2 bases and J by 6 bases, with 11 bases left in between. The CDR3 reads CASSLGASGEQYF. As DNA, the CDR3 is TGTGCCAGCAGTTTAGGGGCGTCAGGCGAGCAGTACTTC.

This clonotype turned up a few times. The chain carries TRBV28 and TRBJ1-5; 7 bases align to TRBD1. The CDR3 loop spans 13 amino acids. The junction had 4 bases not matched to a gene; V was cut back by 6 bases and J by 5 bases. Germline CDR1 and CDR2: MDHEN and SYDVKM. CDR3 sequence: CASRGQGDQPQHF. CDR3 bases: TGTGCCAGCAGGGGGCAGGGGGATCAGCCCCAGCATTTT.

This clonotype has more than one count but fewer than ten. The CDR3 protein is CASSIPQGRTWYEQYF. CDR3 sequence (DNA): TGTGCCAGCAGCATCCCTCAGGGACGTACCTGGTACGAGCAGTACTTC. The genes are TRBV21-1 and TRBJ2-7; TRBD1, the table's D call, was not compared with the DNA. TRBV21-1 counts as a pseudogene. The CDR3 covers 16 residues.

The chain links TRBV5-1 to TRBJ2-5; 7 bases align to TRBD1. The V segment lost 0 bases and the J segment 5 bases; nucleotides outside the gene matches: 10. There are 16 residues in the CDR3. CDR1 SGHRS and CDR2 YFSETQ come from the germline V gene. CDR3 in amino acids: CASSLGPGGLMETQYF. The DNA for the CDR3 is TGCGCCAGCAGCTTGGGCCCAGGGGGTTTGATGGAGACCCAGTACTTC.

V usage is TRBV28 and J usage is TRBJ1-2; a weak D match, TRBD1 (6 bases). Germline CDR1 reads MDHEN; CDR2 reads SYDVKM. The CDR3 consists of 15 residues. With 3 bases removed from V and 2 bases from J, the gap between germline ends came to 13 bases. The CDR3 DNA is TGTGCCAGCAGTTTCGGGGGGCAGGCGAACTATGGCTACACCTTC. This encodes CASSFGGQANYGYTF.

The CDR3 DNA follows: TGCAGTGCCCAGGATTTATCCCGGGGTTTTAGGAGGGAGCAGTTCTTC. This gives the protein CSAQDLSRGFRREQFF. The rearrangement uses TRBV20-1 and TRBJ2-1, with D tentatively TRBD2 (5 bases). Germline V gene lookup returns CDR1 DFQATT and CDR2 SNEGSKA (reference sequence). The germline V and J ends were trimmed by 6 bases and 10 bases, with 28 bases remaining between them. The CDR3 extends over 16 amino acids.

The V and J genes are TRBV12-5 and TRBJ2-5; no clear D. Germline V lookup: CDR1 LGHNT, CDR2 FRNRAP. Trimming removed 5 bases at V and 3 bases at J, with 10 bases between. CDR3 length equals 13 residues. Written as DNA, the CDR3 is TGTGCTAGTGGTCTAGGACCGGAAGAGACCCAGTACTTC. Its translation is CASGLGPEETQYF.

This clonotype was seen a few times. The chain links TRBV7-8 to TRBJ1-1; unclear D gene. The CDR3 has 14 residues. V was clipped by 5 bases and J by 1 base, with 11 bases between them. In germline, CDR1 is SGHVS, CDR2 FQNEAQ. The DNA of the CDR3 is TGTGCCAGCAGCCCCATGGTTTGGAACACTGAAGCTTTCTTT. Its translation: CASSPMVWNTEAFF.

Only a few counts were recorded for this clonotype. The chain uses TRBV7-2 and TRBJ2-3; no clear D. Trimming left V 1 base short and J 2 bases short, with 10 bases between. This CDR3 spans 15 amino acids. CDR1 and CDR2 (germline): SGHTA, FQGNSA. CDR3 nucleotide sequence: TGTGCCAGCAGCTTAGGGTCGACCCCCACAGATACGCAGTATTTT. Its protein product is CASSLGSTPTDTQYF. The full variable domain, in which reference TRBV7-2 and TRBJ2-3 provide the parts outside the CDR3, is GAGVSQSPSNKVTEKGKDVELRCDPISGHTALYWYRQSLGQGLEFLIYFQGNSAPDKSGLPSDRFSAERTGGSVSTLTIQRTQQEDSAVYLCASSLGSTPTDTQYFGPGTRLTVL.

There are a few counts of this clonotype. The CDR3 loop is CASSSRRLAGSYEQYF. CDR3 in DNA: TGTGCCAGTAGTTCGAGAAGACTAGCGGGTAGCTACGAGCAGTACTTC. The genes are TRBV19 and TRBJ2-7; the match to TRBD2 covers 10 bases. Germline-derived CDR1 and CDR2 are LNHDA and SQIVND (reference sequence). Trimming removed 5 bases from V and 3 bases from J; junction bases left unmatched: 10. There are 16 residues in the CDR3.

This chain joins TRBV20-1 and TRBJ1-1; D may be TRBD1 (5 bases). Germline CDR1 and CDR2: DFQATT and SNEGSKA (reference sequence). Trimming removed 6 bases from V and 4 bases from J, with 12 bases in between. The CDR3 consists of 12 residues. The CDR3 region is CSARQPTTEAFF. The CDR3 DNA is TGCAGTGCGAGACAGCCGACCACTGAAGCTTTCTTT.

CDR3 region: CASTPGGGVKNEQFF. Written as DNA, the CDR3 is TGTGCCAGTACCCCGGGGGGGGGGGTGAAGAATGAGCAGTTCTTC. This rearrangement joins TRBV19 to TRBJ2-1; TRBD2 agrees at 8 bases. The ends lost 7 bases at V and 7 bases at J; junction bases unmatched: 12. CDR1 LNHDA and CDR2 SQIVND come from the germline V gene (reference sequence). The CDR3 totals 15 residues.

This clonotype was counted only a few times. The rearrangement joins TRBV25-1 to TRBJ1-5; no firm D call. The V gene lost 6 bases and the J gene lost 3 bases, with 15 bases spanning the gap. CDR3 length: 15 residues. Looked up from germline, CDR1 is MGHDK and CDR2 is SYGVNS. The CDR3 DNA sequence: TGTGCCAGCAGCCCCAAAGGGTATGACAATCAGCCCCAGCATTTT. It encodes CASSPKGYDNQPQHF. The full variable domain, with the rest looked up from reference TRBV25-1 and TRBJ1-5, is EADIYQTPRYLVIGTGKKITLECSQTMGHDKMYWYQQDPGMELHLIHYSYGVNSTEKGDLSSESTVSRIRTEHFPLTLESARPSHTSQYLCASSPKGYDNQPQHFGDGTRLSIL.